This T cell receptor (beta chain) was sequenced in a study of T cell clones after liver transplantation. The study, taken as a whole, reports: Compared with third party-reactive sequences, donor-reactive ones declined more, independent of withdrawal success. Post-transplant time points were not standardized, so conclusions are preliminary.

Concerning this clone: The target antigen is unknown.

Sequencing used immunoSEQ multiplex PCR; TCRdb keeps in-frame clones, though not all of them. This sample has 55,000 to 80,000 clones, with around nine tenths found just once. Sorting of unstimulated PBMCs yielded separate CD3+CD4+ and CD3+CD8+ fractions. The sequencing here drew on CD4+ T cells from blood, taken before liver transplant. This sequence originates from a human donor who received a liver transplant.

CDR3 sequence (DNA): TGTGCCAGCAACGCCCAAGGGGGACTTATCAATGAGCAGTTCTTC. It codes for CASNAQGGLINEQFF. The chain carries TRBV27 and TRBJ2-1, with D perhaps given as TRBD1 or TRBD2 (6 bases each). Trimming removed 7 bases from V and 6 bases from J, with 19 bases in between. Germline values: CDR1 MNHEY, CDR2 SMNVEV (reference sequence). The length of the CDR3 is 15 residues.